The next 3 T cell receptor beta chains were all read from a single sample in a study of human T cells and chemical hapten exposure. MiXCR was run by TCRdb on the RACE reads, yielding one entry per CDR3 protein. Seen here are over 100,000 distinct CDR3 sequences, around 11% observed once, and the top ten hold about 2.4%. Time point indicated: patch test 3, about 24 weeks after DPC sensitization. As for treatment: therapeutic diphenylcyclopropenone sensitization with weekly scalp DPC. The sequenced sample was whole blood, obtained in connection with sensitization to the hapten diphenylcyclopropenone (DPC). Receptors originate from a woman between 45 and 65 years old with alopecia areata. Some clones in this sample may be carry-over from other donors' samples.

The chain links TRBV29-1 to TRBJ1-1; D might be TRBD1 (6 bases). V was trimmed by 7 bases and J by 7 bases, leaving 13 bases between them. Germline assignment: CDR1 SQVTM and CDR2 ANQGSEA. CDR3 length: 11 residues. DNA for the CDR3: TGCAGCGACGACAGGCTGGATGAAGCTTTCTTT. Translation gives CSDDRLDEAFF.

The chain is built from TRBV18 and TRBJ1-2; TRBD1 agrees at 7 bases. Per germline, CDR1 KGHSH and CDR2 LQKENI. CDR3 length equals 14 residues. J was trimmed by 1 base and V by 6 bases; bases with no gene match: 5. CDR3 region: CASSLDRRNYGYTF. CDR3 nucleotides: TGTGCCAGCTCCTTGGACAGGCGTAACTATGGCTACACCTTC. The variable domain in full, with the rest retrieved from reference TRBV18 and TRBJ1-2, is NAGVMQNPRHLVRRRGQEARLRCSPMKGHSHVYWYRQLPEEGLKFMVYLQKENIIDESGMPKERFSAEFPKEGPSILRIQQVVRGDSAAYFCASSLDRRNYGYTFGSGTRLTVV.

J is TRBJ2-7 and V is TRBV6-2 or TRBV6-3, with D tentatively TRBD1 (6 bases). Trimming took off 6 bases at V and 5 bases at J, with 14 bases between the two ends. The germline V gene has CDR1 MNHEY and CDR2 SVGEGT. This CDR3 region has 13 residues. CDR3 protein: CASRRMGADEQYF. The CDR3 bases are TGTGCCAGCAGGCGAATGGGGGCTGACGAGCAGTACTTC.